Reported below is one T cell receptor (beta chain). Its cognate antigen is unknown. The sample belongs to a study of cytomegalovirus exposure and HLA in healthy donors. General study findings and limits: Earlier analysis yielded a pattern in which most TCR beta V segments were productive about 90% or about 30% of the time.

A multiplex PCR was run with 60 Vbeta primers and 13 Jbeta primers. TCRdb's table, derived via immunoSEQ multiplex PCR, lists solely in-frame clones and lacks some. The sample holds 150,000 to 200,000 clones, approximately 72% seen once. The TCR comes from a man between 35 and 55 years old in good health and CMV-seropositive. Sequencing was carried out using PBMCs.

The CDR3 sequence is CASTLDLNSPLHF. CDR3 DNA sequence: TGTGCCAGCACTCTAGACCTAAATTCACCCCTCCACTTT. The chain employs TRBV6-5 and TRBJ1-6; no clear D gene. From germline, CDR1 is MNHEY and CDR2 SVGAGI. CDR3 size: 13 residues. Trimming removed 7 bases from V and 7 bases from J, with 11 bases in between.